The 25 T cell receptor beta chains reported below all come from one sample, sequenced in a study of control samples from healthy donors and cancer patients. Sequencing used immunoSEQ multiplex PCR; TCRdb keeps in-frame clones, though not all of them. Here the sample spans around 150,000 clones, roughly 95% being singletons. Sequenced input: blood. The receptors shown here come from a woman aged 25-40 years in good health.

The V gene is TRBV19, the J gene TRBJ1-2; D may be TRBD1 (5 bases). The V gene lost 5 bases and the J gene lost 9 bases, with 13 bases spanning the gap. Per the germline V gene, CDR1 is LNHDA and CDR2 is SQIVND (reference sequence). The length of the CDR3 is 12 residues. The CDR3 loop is CASSFQGLSYTF. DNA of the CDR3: TGTGCCAGTAGTTTCCAGGGTCTGAGCTACACCTTC.

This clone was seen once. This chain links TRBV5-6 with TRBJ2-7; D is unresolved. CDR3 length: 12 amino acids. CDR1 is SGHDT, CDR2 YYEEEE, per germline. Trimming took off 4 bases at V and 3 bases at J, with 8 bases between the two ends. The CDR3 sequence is CASSQRVYEQYF. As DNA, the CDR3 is TGTGCCAGCAGCCAAAGGGTCTACGAGCAGTACTTC.

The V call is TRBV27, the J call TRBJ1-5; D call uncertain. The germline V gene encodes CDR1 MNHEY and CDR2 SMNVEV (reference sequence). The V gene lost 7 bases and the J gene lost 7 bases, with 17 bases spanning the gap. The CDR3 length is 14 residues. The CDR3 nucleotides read TGTGCCAGCAAGGGCAACCTGGAAACACAGCCCCAGCATTTT. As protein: CASKGNLETQPQHF.

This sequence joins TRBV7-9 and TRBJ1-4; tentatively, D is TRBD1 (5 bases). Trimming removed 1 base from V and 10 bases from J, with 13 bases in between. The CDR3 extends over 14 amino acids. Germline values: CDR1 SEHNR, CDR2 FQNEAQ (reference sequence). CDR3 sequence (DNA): TGTGCCAGCAGCTTAGGGCAGGGTATCGGAAAACTGTTTTTT. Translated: CASSLGQGIGKLFF.

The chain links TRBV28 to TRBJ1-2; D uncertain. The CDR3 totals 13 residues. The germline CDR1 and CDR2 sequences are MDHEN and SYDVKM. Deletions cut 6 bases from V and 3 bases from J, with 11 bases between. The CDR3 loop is CASRLDSHYGYTF. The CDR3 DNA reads TGTGCCAGCAGGTTGGACTCACACTATGGCTACACCTTC.

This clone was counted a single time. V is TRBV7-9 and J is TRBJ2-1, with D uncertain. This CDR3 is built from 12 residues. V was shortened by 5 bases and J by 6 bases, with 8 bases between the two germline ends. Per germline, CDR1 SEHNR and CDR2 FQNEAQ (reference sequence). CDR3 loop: CASSLLTNEQFF. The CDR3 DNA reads TGTGCCAGCAGCCTCCTGACCAATGAGCAGTTCTTC.

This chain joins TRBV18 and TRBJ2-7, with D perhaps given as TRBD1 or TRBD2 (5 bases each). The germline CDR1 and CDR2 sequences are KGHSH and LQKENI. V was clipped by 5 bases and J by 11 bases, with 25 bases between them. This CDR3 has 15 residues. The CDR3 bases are TGTGCCAGCTCAGATTCCTTGGGACGTGTTTCCCATGAGTACTTC. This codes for CASSDSLGRVSHEYF.

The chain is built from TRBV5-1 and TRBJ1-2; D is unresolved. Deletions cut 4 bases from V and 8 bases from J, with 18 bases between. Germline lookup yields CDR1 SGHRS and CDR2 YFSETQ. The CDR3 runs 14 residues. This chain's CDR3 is CASSAVRASKGYTF. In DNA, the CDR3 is TGCGCCAGCAGCGCCGTCCGAGCCTCGAAGGGCTACACCTTC.

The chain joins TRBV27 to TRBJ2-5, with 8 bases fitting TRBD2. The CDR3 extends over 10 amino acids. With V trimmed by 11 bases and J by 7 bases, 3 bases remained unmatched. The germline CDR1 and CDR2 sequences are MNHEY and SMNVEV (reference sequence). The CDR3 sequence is CASGGGTQYF. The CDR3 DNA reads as TGTGCCTCCGGGGGGGGGACCCAGTACTTC.

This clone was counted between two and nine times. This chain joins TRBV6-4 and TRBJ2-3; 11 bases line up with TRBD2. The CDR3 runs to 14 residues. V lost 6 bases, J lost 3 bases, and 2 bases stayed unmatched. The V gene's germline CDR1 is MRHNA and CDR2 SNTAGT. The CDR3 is CASSLAGGTDTQYF. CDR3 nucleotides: TGTGCCAGCAGCCTAGCGGGGGGAACAGATACGCAGTATTTT.

In DNA form, the CDR3 reads TGTGCCAGCACCGTACAGGGAGGGACTGAAGCTTTCTTT. Protein product: CASTVQGGTEAFF. The chain links TRBV7-9 to TRBJ1-1; perhaps TRBD1 as D (6 bases). The germline V gene encodes CDR1 SEHNR and CDR2 FQNEAQ (reference sequence). The CDR3 spans 13 residues. V lost 7 bases to trimming and J lost 5 bases, with 14 bases between them.

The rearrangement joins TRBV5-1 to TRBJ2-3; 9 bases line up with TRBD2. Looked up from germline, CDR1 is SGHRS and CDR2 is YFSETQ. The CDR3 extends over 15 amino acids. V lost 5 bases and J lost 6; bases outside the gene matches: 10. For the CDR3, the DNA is TGCGCCAGCAGGACACTAGCGGGTCAGGGGGATACGCAGTATTTT. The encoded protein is CASRTLAGQGDTQYF.

CDR3 loop: CASSPLAGGPTYNEQFF. The CDR3 DNA reads as TGTGCCAGCTCACCACTAGCGGGAGGGCCTACCTACAATGAGCAGTTCTTC. This chain links TRBV18 with TRBJ2-1; TRBD2 matches 11 bases. Germline V gene lookup returns CDR1 KGHSH and CDR2 LQKENI. This CDR3 is built from 17 residues. After removal of 1 base from V and 2 bases from J, the junction contained 4 bases not matched to a gene. Variable domain in full (rest from reference TRBV18 and TRBJ2-1): NAGVMQNPRHLVRRRGQEARLRCSPMKGHSHVYWYRQLPEEGLKFMVYLQKENIIDESGMPKERFSAEFPKEGPSILRIQQVVRGDSAAYFCASSPLAGGPTYNEQFFGPGTRLTVL.

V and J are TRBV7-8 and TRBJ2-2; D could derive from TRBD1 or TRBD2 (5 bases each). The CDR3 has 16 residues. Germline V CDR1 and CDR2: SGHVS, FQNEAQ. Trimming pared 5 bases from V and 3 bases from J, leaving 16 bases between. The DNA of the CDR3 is TGTGCCAGCAGCGGACACGGGGCCCAGGACACCGGGGAGCTGTTTTTT. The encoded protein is CASSGHGAQDTGELFF.

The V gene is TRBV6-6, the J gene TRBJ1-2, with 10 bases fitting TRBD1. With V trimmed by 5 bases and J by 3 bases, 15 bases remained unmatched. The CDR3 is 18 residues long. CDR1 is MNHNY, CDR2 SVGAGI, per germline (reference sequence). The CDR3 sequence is CASSLLTGGGRHHYGYTF. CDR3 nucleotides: TGTGCCAGCAGTCTTTTGACAGGGGGCGGGAGACACCACTATGGCTACACCTTC.

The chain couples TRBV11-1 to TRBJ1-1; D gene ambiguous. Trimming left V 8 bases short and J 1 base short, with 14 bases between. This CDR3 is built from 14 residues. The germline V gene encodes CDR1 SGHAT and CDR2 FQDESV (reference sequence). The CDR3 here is CASRSARENTEAFF. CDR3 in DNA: TGTGCCAGCCGCTCGGCCCGGGAGAACACTGAAGCTTTCTTT.

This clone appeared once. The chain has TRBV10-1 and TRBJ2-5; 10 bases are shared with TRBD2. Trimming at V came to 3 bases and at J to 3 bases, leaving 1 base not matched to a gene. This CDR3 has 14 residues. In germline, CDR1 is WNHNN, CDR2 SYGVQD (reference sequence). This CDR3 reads CASSDGTSEETQYF. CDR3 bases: TGCGCCAGCAGTGATGGGACTAGCGAAGAGACCCAGTACTTC.

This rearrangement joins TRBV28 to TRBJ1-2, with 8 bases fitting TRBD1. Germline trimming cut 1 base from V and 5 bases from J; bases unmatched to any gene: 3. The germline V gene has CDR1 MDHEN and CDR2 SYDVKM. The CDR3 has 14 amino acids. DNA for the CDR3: TGTGCCAGCAGTTTATCGGACAGGGCTTATGGCTACACCTTC. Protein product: CASSLSDRAYGYTF.

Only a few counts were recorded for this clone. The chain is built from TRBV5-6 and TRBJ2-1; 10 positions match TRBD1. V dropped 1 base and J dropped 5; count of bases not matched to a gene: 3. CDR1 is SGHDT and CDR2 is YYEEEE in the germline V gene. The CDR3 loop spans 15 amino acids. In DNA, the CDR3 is TGTGCCAGCAGCTTGAAGGGACAGGGGCACAATGAGCAGTTCTTC. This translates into CASSLKGQGHNEQFF. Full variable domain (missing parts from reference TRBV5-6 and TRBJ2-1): DAGVTQSPTHLIKTRGQQVTLRCSPKSGHDTVSWYQQALGQGPQFIFQYYEEEERQRGNFPDRFSGHQFPNYSSELNVNALLLGDSALYLCASSLKGQGHNEQFFGPGTRLTVL.

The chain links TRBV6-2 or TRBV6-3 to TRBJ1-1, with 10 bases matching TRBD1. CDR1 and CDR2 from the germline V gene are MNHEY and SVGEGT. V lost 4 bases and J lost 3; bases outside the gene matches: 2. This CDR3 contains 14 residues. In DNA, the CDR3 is TGTGCCAGCAGTTTGGGACAGGGGTACACTGAAGCTTTCTTT. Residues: CASSLGQGYTEAFF.

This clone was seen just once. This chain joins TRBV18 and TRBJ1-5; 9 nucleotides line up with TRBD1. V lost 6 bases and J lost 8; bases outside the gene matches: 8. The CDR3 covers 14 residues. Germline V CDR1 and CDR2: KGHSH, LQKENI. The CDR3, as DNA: TGTGCCAGCTCCCTTGGGACAGGGCAAAAGCCCCAGCATTTT. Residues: CASSLGTGQKPQHF.

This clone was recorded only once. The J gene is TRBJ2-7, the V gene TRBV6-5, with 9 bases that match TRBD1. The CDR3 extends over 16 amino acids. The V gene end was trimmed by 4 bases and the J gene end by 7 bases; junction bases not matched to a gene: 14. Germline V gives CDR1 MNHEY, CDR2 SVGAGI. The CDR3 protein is CASSSSGQGVYVEQYF. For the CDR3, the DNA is TGTGCCAGCAGTTCCTCGGGACAGGGAGTGTACGTGGAGCAGTACTTC.

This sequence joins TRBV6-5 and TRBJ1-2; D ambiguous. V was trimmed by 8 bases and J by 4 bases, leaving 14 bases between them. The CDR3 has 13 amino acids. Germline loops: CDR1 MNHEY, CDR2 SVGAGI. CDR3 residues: CASAKVGVYGYTF. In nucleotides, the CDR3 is TGTGCCAGCGCAAAAGTCGGGGTCTATGGCTACACCTTC.

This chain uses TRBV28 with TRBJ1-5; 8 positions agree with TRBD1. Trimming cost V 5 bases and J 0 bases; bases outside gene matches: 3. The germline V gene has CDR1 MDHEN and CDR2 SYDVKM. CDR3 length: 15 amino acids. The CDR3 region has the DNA TGTGCCAGCAGTCGGACAGGGTATAGCAATCAGCCCCAGCATTTT. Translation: CASSRTGYSNQPQHF.

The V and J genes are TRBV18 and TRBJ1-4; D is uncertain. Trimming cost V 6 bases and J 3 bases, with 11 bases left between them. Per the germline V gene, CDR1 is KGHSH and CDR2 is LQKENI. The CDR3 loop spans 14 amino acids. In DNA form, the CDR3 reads TGTGCCAGCTCCGACGTCGGACCTAATGAAAAACTGTTTTTT. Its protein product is CASSDVGPNEKLFF.